This T cell receptor beta chain derives from a study of T cell repertoires in cytomegalovirus infection. Across the whole study: It can be stated that public TCR beta signatures indicated CMV infection as well as a matching HLA type.

This clonotype was seen at least ten times. Its antigen remains unidentified. Germline V gene sequence: CDR1 MNHEY, CDR2 SVGAGI. The CDR3 loop spans 18 amino acids. V lost 6 bases to trimming and J lost 5 bases; unmatched junction nucleotides: 11. TCRdb recomputed calls from the reads with MiXCR, one row per CDR3 protein. The sample consists of around 450,000 distinct CDR3 sequences, approximately 11% of them appearing once. Study results and caveats: What dominated the ex vivo response were HLA-C-restricted CMV-specific TCR beta clonotypes. CMV carriers having the relevant HLA were flagged by cumulative public TCR beta family frequency.

This receptor was obtained from a human donor in good health (CMV status not recorded). Some clones in this sample may be carry-over from other donors' samples. The sequenced sample was PBMCs. The chain uses TRBV6-5 and TRBJ2-1, with 15 positions matching TRBD2. Here the CDR3 reads CASRETGTSGRIDNEQFF. The CDR3 bases are TGTGCCAGCAGGGAGACCGGGACTAGCGGGAGGATAGACAATGAGCAGTTCTTC.